The 10 T cell receptor beta chains presented below share a single source sample, sequenced in a study of regulatory and conventional T cells in RAG deficiency. Conventional CD4+ T cells were sorted from blood as CD25-low CD127-high cells. Method: immunoSEQ multiplex PCR; TCRdb's copy keeps in-frame clones and lacks some. The sample lists more than 35,000 clones, 85% to 90% seen once, with 0.51% in the top ten. These same data were also listed under a study on regulatory T cells. That work states: Amplification used 52 TRBV primers and 13 TRBJ primers.

Sequencing used CD4+ effector T cells sorted from blood. These receptors came from a human donor in good health.

The chain couples TRBV7-9 to TRBJ1-1, with 7 bases matching TRBD1. Germline V CDR1 and CDR2: SEHNR, FQNEAQ (reference sequence). CDR3 size: 17 residues. With V trimmed by 3 bases and J by 0 bases, 10 bases remained unmatched. The CDR3 is CASSLASQGTMNTEAFF. In DNA form, the CDR3 reads TGTGCCAGCAGCTTGGCTTCACAGGGGACTATGAACACTGAAGCTTTCTTT. The variable domain in full, completed from reference TRBV7-9 and TRBJ1-1, reads DTGVSQNPRHKITKRGQNVTFRCDPISEHNRLYWYRQTLGQGPEFLTYFQNEAQLEKSRLLSDRFSAERPKGSFSTLEIQRTEQGDSAMYLCASSLASQGTMNTEAFFGQGTRLTVV.

The chain links TRBV28 to TRBJ2-2; no clear D. CDR1 and CDR2 from the germline V gene are MDHEN and SYDVKM. This CDR3 is built from 16 residues. V dropped 2 bases and J dropped 5 bases, with 15 bases sitting between them. Here the CDR3 DNA reads TGTGCCAGCAGTTTAAAGGTGACATCGTTTACCGGGGAGCTGTTTTTT. The encoded protein is CASSLKVTSFTGELFF.

This clone has just one count. This sequence joins TRBV13 and TRBJ2-2; D not resolved. Germline loops: CDR1 PRHDT, CDR2 FYEKMQ (reference sequence). CDR3 length: 11 residues. Trimming shortened V by 3 bases and J by 6 bases, and 2 bases separated the two germline ends. This CDR3 reads CASSFSGELFF. The CDR3 region has the DNA TGTGCCAGCAGCTTCTCCGGGGAGCTGTTTTTT.

V usage is TRBV6-1 and J usage is TRBJ1-3; no definite D call. This CDR3 is built from 13 residues. V was trimmed by 2 bases and J by 4 bases, leaving 6 bases between them. Germline values: CDR1 MNHNS, CDR2 SASEGT. In DNA, the CDR3 is TGTGCCAGCAGTGAAATCGGGGGAAACACCATATATTTT. Its protein is CASSEIGGNTIYF.

This clone was seen a few times. The chain uses TRBV7-9 and TRBJ1-1, with TRBD1 as a possible D gene (5 bases). In germline, CDR1 is SEHNR, CDR2 FQNEAQ (reference sequence). The CDR3 covers 15 residues. V was cut by 3 bases and J by 5 bases, with 16 bases left in between. The CDR3 spells CASSFFGVGVTEAFF. The CDR3 coding sequence is TGTGCCAGCAGCTTTTTTGGGGTAGGGGTGACTGAAGCTTTCTTT.

The chain combines TRBV20-1 with TRBJ2-5; D gene ambiguous. Trimming cost V 7 bases and J 0 bases, with 6 bases left between them. Germline CDR1 is DFQATT and CDR2 is SNEGSKA (reference sequence). This CDR3 spans 11 amino acids. CDR3 in DNA: TGCAGTGGGAAATACCAAGAGACCCAGTACTTC. This codes for CSGKYQETQYF.

The chain uses TRBV7-3 and TRBJ2-3, with 7 bases fitting TRBD1. The V gene's germline CDR1 is SGHTA and CDR2 FQGTGA. The CDR3 spans 14 residues. The V gene end was trimmed by 5 bases and the J gene end by 3 bases; junction bases not matched to a gene: 5. The CDR3 region has the DNA TGTGCCAGCAGCCTGGACAGGTGGACAGATACGCAGTATTTT. This sequence encodes CASSLDRWTDTQYF.

The V and J genes are TRBV4-1 and TRBJ1-2, with D unclear. Trimming shortened V by 4 bases and J by 0 bases, and 18 bases separated the two germline ends. This CDR3 is built from 17 residues. Germline loops: CDR1 MGHRA, CDR2 YSYEKL. DNA of the CDR3: TGCGCCAGCAGCCCACAAGACCTAGGACTGTCTAACTATGGCTACACCTTC. Translating it yields CASSPQDLGLSNYGYTF.

The V and J genes are TRBV5-1 and TRBJ1-2; unclear D gene. V lost 0 bases, J lost 2 bases, and 8 bases lay in between. Germline V CDR1 and CDR2: SGHRS, YFSETQ. The CDR3 loop spans 14 amino acids. The DNA for the CDR3 is TGCGCCAGCAGCTTGGATCGGAGGAACTATGGCTACACCTTC. It translates to CASSLDRRNYGYTF. The full variable domain, rest sourced from reference TRBV5-1 and TRBJ1-2, is KAGVTQTPRYLIKTRGQQVTLSCSPISGHRSVSWYQQTPGQGLQFLFEYFSETQRNKGNFPGRFSGRQFSNSRSEMNVSTLELGDSALYLCASSLDRRNYGYTFGSGTRLTVV.

This clone has just one count. The chain carries TRBV14 and TRBJ2-1; 8 nucleotides match TRBD2. This CDR3 is built from 15 residues. After removal of 6 bases from V and 6 bases from J, the junction contained 10 bases not matched to a gene. Germline CDR1 and CDR2: SGHDN and FVKESK. The chain's CDR3 is CASRPLTGTSNEQFF. The CDR3 DNA sequence: TGTGCCAGCAGGCCGCTTACCGGGACTAGCAATGAGCAGTTCTTC.